These 10 T cell receptor beta chains share one sample of origin, sequenced in a study of post-analysis software for immune sequencing data. Findings of the study overall: Controls had lower frequencies than patients of five or six TRBV segments, which included TRBV5-6, TRBV5-1 and TRBV20-1.

Incorporated into the TCR beta cDNA libraries were unique molecular identifiers, which served to reduce PCR and sequencing biases. TCRdb processed the PCR reads anew with MiXCR; each CDR3 protein has one entry. Among 750,000 to 950,000 distinct CDR3 sequences listed, approximately 53% were seen once. For these TCRs, the target antigens are not known. The source material was blood. Source of these receptors: a girl aged 10 to 17 with multiple sclerosis.

V gene TRBV7-8 combines with J gene TRBJ1-5, with TRBD1 identical over 8 bases. V gave up 5 bases and J gave up 5 bases; unmatched junction bases: 11. From germline, CDR1 is SGHVS and CDR2 FQNEAQ. The CDR3 is made up of 16 amino acids. CDR3: CASSPRQGAGDQPQHF. The DNA of the CDR3 is TGTGCCAGCAGCCCTCGCCAGGGGGCGGGTGATCAGCCCCAGCATTTT. The variable domain in full, with the rest retrieved from reference TRBV7-8 and TRBJ1-5, is GAGVSQSPRYKVAKRGQDVALRCDPISGHVSLFWYQQALGQGPEFLTYFQNEAQLDKSGLPSDRFFAERPEGSVSTLKIQRTQQEDSAVYLCASSPRQGAGDQPQHFGDGTRLSIL.

The V call is TRBV5-1, the J call TRBJ2-7, with a possible D match to TRBD2 (6 bases). The germline V gene has CDR1 SGHRS and CDR2 YFSETQ. Trimming shortened V by 4 bases and J by 2 bases, and 10 bases separated the two germline ends. This CDR3 region has 13 residues. The chain's CDR3 is CASSHGGTYEQYF. The CDR3 DNA follows: TGCGCCAGCAGCCACGGGGGAACCTACGAGCAGTACTTC.

The rearrangement joins TRBV5-1 to TRBJ2-5; the D call may be TRBD1 or TRBD2 (6 bases each). CDR3 length equals 14 residues. Germline CDR1 reads SGHRS; CDR2 reads YFSETQ. V lost 1 base, J lost 6 bases, and 13 bases lay in between. The CDR3 sequence is CASSLYPGAQTQYF. As DNA, the CDR3 is TGCGCCAGCAGCTTGTACCCGGGGGCCCAGACCCAGTACTTC.

The chain employs TRBV7-9 and TRBJ2-3; D gene uncertain. Trimming stripped 4 bases from V and 11 bases from J, with 13 bases between. This CDR3 is built from 12 residues. The V gene's germline CDR1 is SEHNR and CDR2 FQNEAQ (reference sequence). The DNA of the CDR3 is TGTGCCAGCAGCTCCGCCACCCCAAGGCAGTATTTT. This codes for CASSSATPRQYF.

This clonotype was detected a few times. This chain connects TRBV29-1 to TRBJ1-2, with D perhaps TRBD1 (6 bases). The V gene lost 4 bases and the J gene lost 8 bases, with 14 bases spanning the gap. The CDR3 consists of 12 residues. Germline assignment: CDR1 SQVTM and CDR2 ANQGSEA. The CDR3 is CSVVTGSGGYTF. In nucleotides, the CDR3 is TGCAGCGTTGTGACAGGATCCGGCGGCTACACCTTC.

In its sample, this clonotype was seen a few times. The chain recombines TRBV6-6 with TRBJ1-2; D is unresolved. Germline lookup yields CDR1 MNHNY and CDR2 SVGAGI (reference sequence). The germline V and J ends were trimmed by 6 bases and 3 bases, with 5 bases remaining between them. The CDR3 extends over 11 amino acids. CDR3 nucleotides: TGTGCCAGCAGCCCATACTATGGCTACACCTTC. Protein product: CASSPYYGYTF.

This clonotype came up once. The rearrangement joins TRBV7-2 to TRBJ2-7; 7 bases agree with TRBD2. In germline, CDR1 is SGHTA, CDR2 FQGNSA. Trimming cost V 2 bases and J 2 bases; bases outside gene matches: 9. The CDR3 runs 16 residues. CDR3 nucleotide sequence: TGTGCCAGCAGCTTACGAGGCGGGAGTCAAACCTACGAGCAGTACTTC. Protein: CASSLRGGSQTYEQYF.

This clonotype was observed a handful of times. The chain recombines TRBV10-3 with TRBJ2-7, with TRBD2 identical over 9 bases. J was trimmed by 1 base and V by 5 bases; bases with no gene match: 3. The CDR3 has 14 residues. Germline CDR1 is ENHRY and CDR2 is SYGVKD. For the CDR3, the DNA is TGTGCCATCAGTAAAGCGGGAGGATCCTACGAGCAGTACTTC. Translated, it gives CAISKAGGSYEQYF.

The chain has TRBV5-1 and TRBJ2-7; no firm D call. Deletions cut 0 bases from V and 2 bases from J, with 12 bases between. Germline lookup yields CDR1 SGHRS and CDR2 YFSETQ. The CDR3 sequence is 15 residues long. Written as DNA, the CDR3 is TGCGCCAGCAGCTTGGGGGCAGATTTGCCCTACGAGCAGTACTTC. It encodes CASSLGADLPYEQYF.

The rearrangement uses TRBV12-3 or TRBV12-4 and TRBJ2-7; perhaps TRBD2 as D (5 bases). Trimming removed 4 bases at V and 0 bases at J, with 10 bases between. The CDR3 sequence is 14 residues long. The CDR3 is CASSSDYSSYEQYF. DNA for the CDR3: TGTGCCAGCAGTTCTGACTACAGCTCCTACGAGCAGTACTTC.